This TCR beta chain was profiled in a study of shared clonotypes between healthy human individuals (dated by TCRdb to 2020 to 2022). For the study in its entirety: A couple of women and a few men aged 18 to 49 years were included in the cohort. For each donor, CD4 naive and CD4 memory were each run on three plates, CD8 naive on two plates, and CD8 memory on one plate. The study deeply sequenced blood TCR repertoires of several healthy adults to estimate repertoire size and the extent of clonotype sharing between individuals. Libraries were prepared and TCR repertoires were sequenced by different laboratories using diverse techniques, in order to increase sequencing depth and limit assay-specific biases. Each donor's leukapheresis produced roughly between about 0.9 and 9.5 billion PBMCs.

Only one count was recorded for this clone. Its antigen specificity is not known. Base qualities are not recorded, but no much larger clone differs from it by a single base. The donors were healthy, HIV-negative adults with no recently reported acute infections or vaccinations. Every donor was a Caucasian adult residing in Nashville, Tennessee, USA. CD4+ T cells were enriched through magnetic negative selection, after which naive cells were positively selected on CD45RA and the remaining negative fraction served as the memory subset. Blood was obtained by leukapheresis, after which PBMCs were separated by Ficoll-Histopaque density gradient centrifugation and cryopreserved in liquid nitrogen vapor phase. Purity and quantity of every magnetically sorted T cell population were checked by analytical flow cytometry. Genomic DNA was isolated from each sorted fraction and quantified by UV absorbance on a Nanodrop 2000c.

Using the deep immunoSEQ assay, TCR CDR3 regions were amplified from genomic DNA by multiplex PCR. Extracted genomic DNA from each cell subset was spread evenly across all wells of several immunoSEQ 96-well plates, with each plate serving as a replicate. For sorted subsets, each replicate PCR was loaded with roughly 200 ng genomic DNA, equivalent to some 31,000 T cell genomes. Purified libraries were measured with a Qubit 3.0 fluorometer, size-checked on a Bioanalyzer 2100, and measured again with the KAPA Library Quantification kit. Every immunoSEQ 96-well plate was sequenced on a separate single-read 150-cycle Illumina NextSeq 550 flow cell. Concerning the study's data processing: Because the immunoSEQ output included only junctional sequences and no quality scores, the filtering could not be the same as the filtering used for full-length reads. To assign V/J genes and CDR3, sequences were annotated against IMGT germline references using PyIR, a Python wrapper for IgBLAST v1.9. Any read was removed if the V/J assignment was weak (E-value above 1e-6), the CDR3 was missing, or the read contained stop codons, out-of-frame junctions, or ambiguous translated residues. V3J clonotypes were defined as sequences sharing an identical inferred V gene, J gene, and CDR3 amino acid sequence. Percentage overlap between repertoires was calculated by dividing the number of shared unique clonotypes by the size of the smaller repertoire. Richness of each repertoire was evaluated using RTK rarefaction, the Chao1 estimator, and Recon v2.1 estimates of unobserved clonotypes. OLGA was used to compute generation probabilities for all TCRbeta clonotypes that the gDNA method yielded from a handful of donors. The immuneACCESS repertoire file appears here via TCRdb, limited to in-frame rearrangements. These files lack a portion of the clones; in checked studies, under half of the deficit traces to unresolved V genes, and the cause of the others is not known. The V and J calls and the clone size are those of that table, but D and trimming were determined from the DNA. Present in this sample are a few million clones, approximately 93% of which were seen just once. Around 0.4% of the sample is held by the ten biggest clonotypes.

Study-wide conclusions, independent of this receptor: Across a few donors, about 5.2% of naive CD4, approximately 3.6% of naive CD8, under 2.5% of memory CD4, and roughly 0.4% of memory CD8 clonotypes were shared. Clonotypes shared by all four sorted-subset donors showed higher generation probabilities than non-shared clonotypes. Because the study included a small number of donors, the genetic and exposure-history diversity represented was limited. Sampling was restricted to blood, and TCR repertoires in tissues likely differ from the TCR repertoires found in blood. Pairwise subsampling led to the expectation that sequencing depth would affect the degree of clonotype sharing among donors. Naive subsets generally had larger estimated clonotype richness than memory subsets did. Incomplete sequencing was indicated by rarefaction of sorted-subset datasets, despite the large sequencing depth.

CDR1 and CDR2, looked up from the germline V gene, are SGHTA and FQGTGA. Trimming removed 2 bases from V and 4 bases from J, leaving 11 bases between the germline ends. Including the terminal cysteine and phenylalanine, the CDR3 comprises 15 residues. The kept DNA is CDR3 alone, 45 bases in frame from the first base. The chain is assembled from TRBV7-3 and TRBJ2-2; a tentative D match to TRBD2 spans 6 bases. Sequenced: naive CD4+ T cells from PBMCs. The cell subset or site label, read with the paper, signifies: CD45RA+ positively selected. The sequence was obtained from a man between 18 and 29 years old in good health. Some clones in this sample may be carry-over from other donors' samples. The nucleotides are TGTGCCAGCAGCTTACTAGCGACAAGCACCGGGGAGCTGTTTTTT. This yields the protein CASSLLATSTGELFF. The CDR3, completed at both ends by the reference TRBV7-3 and TRBJ2-2 genes, gives the full variable domain GAGVSQTPSNKVTEKGKYVELRCDPISGHTALYWYRQSLGQGPEFLIYFQGTGAADDSGLPNDRFFAVRPEGSVSTLKIQRTERGDSAVYLCASSLLATSTGELFFGEGSRLTVL.